This TCR beta chain was observed in a study of beta chain features in type 1 diabetes (dated by TCRdb to 2016 to 2019). Study-wide context: Patients and healthy donors did not differ in mean age, gender distribution, total cell number or subset yield. A total of around 110,000,000 sorted cells were examined across all samples, and RNA yield correlated strongly with the number of cells per subset. The study compared the TCRB repertoires of sorted circulating CD4+ T cell subsets in recently diagnosed type 1 diabetes patients with those in matched healthy donors. Regulatory and stem cell-like memory subsets were obtained from only 8 patients and roughly 8 healthy donors, while naive and central memory subsets were obtained from all 30 or so donors.

Each donor gave one peripheral blood draw, averaging about 100 mL, which was collected into heparinised tubes. A BD FACSAria II was used to sort naive, central memory, regulatory and stem cell-like memory CD4+ T cells with a panel that included CD45RO, CCR7, CD25, CD127, CD95 and CD27. All sorted populations exceeded 95% purity. PBMCs were isolated right away by Lymphoprep density gradient centrifugation and were stained directly, without culture. Samples were stained and sorted in pairs, with one healthy donor and one patient per experiment, so that batch effects were minimized. Notes on this clone: This clone's antigen is unknown. One base away there is no much larger clone; base qualities are not given. Other nucleotide sequences in the sample specify the same CDR3.

CDR1 and CDR2, looked up from the germline V gene, are SGHDT and YYEEEE. V sheds 4 bases and J sheds 5 bases, leaving 9 bases between their ends. The CDR3 spans 12 residues, from the cysteine through the phenylalanine. The kept DNA is CDR3 alone, 36 bases in frame from the first base. The entire isolated RNA was reverse transcribed using the High Capacity cDNA Reverse Transcription Kit, and thus expressed TCRB transcripts were sequenced. Naive, central memory and regulatory T cell samples underwent deep immunoSEQ sequencing, averaging about 3.57 million total reads per sample. Sorted cells were lysed in RLT buffer, and RNA was extracted using DNase-treated RNeasy Micro or Mini kits according to cell number. To prevent cross-contamination, every cell subset was processed on its own, while patient and healthy donor samples were processed together. TCRB sequences were amplified from cDNA with the immunoSEQ multiplex PCR, producing 87-bp fragments spanning the CDR3 region. Sequencing of the amplicons was performed on the Illumina HiSeq platform. The original pipeline was this. Synthetic template baselines were used to correct PCR bias computationally, reads within Hamming distance 2 were collapsed, and singletons that could not be merged were discarded. Reads were aligned against IMGT so that V, D and J genes, CDR3 length and insertions or deletions at six rearrangement sites could be assigned. Clonotype counts were normalized to sorted cell number within each subset before computing true diversity and Gini coefficients with the tcR R package. The overlap coefficient, calculated on TCRB nucleotide sequences, was used to quantify repertoire sharing. Out-of-frame TCRB sequences from naive cells were analyzed as a proxy for the pre-selection repertoire. Drawn from immuneACCESS, this table holds only the in-frame rearrangements with V and J called that TCRdb kept. Clones are partly lost; checked studies trace under half to an unresolved V gene and leave the rest unexplained. V, J and clone size are taken as reported in that table, and D and trimming were inferred from the DNA itself. Here the sample has about 620,000 clones; 15% occur a single time. About 0.097% of the sample comes from the top ten.

Points the paper makes about the study in general: Sequencing cDNA rather than genomic DNA could over-represent highly expressing activated cells, although activation and CD3 levels did not differ between groups. Naive, central memory and regulatory TCRB repertoires appeared more similar among patients than among healthy donors. Patients with type 1 diabetes made fewer insertions and deleted more nucleotides at VDJ recombination sites, implying thymic rearrangement abnormalities. In all four CD4+ subsets, TCRB CDR3 length was moderately but significantly shorter in type 1 diabetes patients. HLA sub-analyses involved small numbers of individuals, so any influence of HLA type on TCRB rearrangement remained unresolved. PCR might favor shorter templates, but patient and control samples were amplified and corrected together, so any skew would affect both groups equally.

Here the chain combines TRBV5-6 and TRBJ1-2, with no reliable assignment of the D segment. This TCR derives from a man between 18 and 29 years old in good health. The specimen was naive CD4+ T cells from blood. Per the publication, the cell subset or site label means: true naive CD4+ T cells. In nucleotide form, the sequence is TGTGCCAGCAGCCCTACCGGGTATGGCTACACCTTC. Its translation reads: CASSPTGYGYTF.